This TCR beta chain was captured in a study of T cell responses to AZD1222 COVID-19 vaccine. Study-wide findings and caveats: Unmutated variant regions are reportedly targeted by nearly half of spike-specific TCRs.

Concerning this clone: Antigen: not known.

TCRdb's copy holds only in-frame clones and misses some; the assay was immunoSEQ multiplex PCR. This sample has 100,000 to 140,000 clones, with about 89% found just once. This CDR3 spans 14 amino acids. The J segment lost 6 bases and the V segment lost 7 bases, leaving 6 bases of the junction unmatched. Germline CDR1 and CDR2: MNHEY and SVGAGI. The source was peripheral blood, collected on day 0 of AZD1222 vaccination. The chain joins TRBV6-5 to TRBJ2-1, with 10 bases that match TRBD1. This TCR came from an adult in good health. The CDR3 sequence is CASNDRGRSNEQFF. The CDR3, as DNA: TGTGCCAGCAACGACAGGGGGCGCAGCAATGAGCAGTTCTTC.